The rows below give T cell receptor beta chains drawn from one sample of a study of OX40 agonist ivuxolimab in advanced cancers. The repertoire was sequenced with immunoSEQ multiplex PCR; TCRdb's copy has only in-frame clones and lacks some. The data show some 43,000 clones, 70% to 90% seen once. Source: CD4+ or CD8+ T cells sorted from blood, taken in a trial of the OX40 agonist ivuxolimab. These receptors were obtained from an adult with an advanced solid tumor such as melanoma, head and neck, liver or kidney cancer. The CDR3 runs from the conserved cysteine through the conserved F or W. A D gene is named only where the DNA matches it firmly. Not every row has a clone size; where given, it reads once, few, many or a size class.

d_gene	v_gene	j_gene	abundance	len	CDR3nt	CDR3aa
NA	TRBV5-1	TRBJ2-5	NA	13	TGCGCCAGCAGCTTGGTGGGGCAAGAGACCCAGTACTTC	CASSLVGQETQYF
NA	TRBV7-9	TRBJ2-3	NA	13	TGTGCCAGCATAGCCGGGGGCACAGATACGCAGTATTTT	CASIAGGTDTQYF
NA	TRBV5-1	TRBJ2-5	NA	14	TGCGCCAGCAGCCTGGGCTGGCTCCAAGAGACCCAGTACTTC	CASSLGWLQETQYF
NA	TRBV5-3	TRBJ1-4	once	13	TGTGCCAGAACAACAGAACAGTATGAAAAACTGTTTTTT	CARTTEQYEKLFF
NA	TRBV29-1	TRBJ2-2	few	14	TGCAGCGTTGGTAGGGATCCGAACACCGGGGAGCTGTTTTTT	CSVGRDPNTGELFF
NA	TRBV5-4	TRBJ2-5	NA	13	TGTGCCAGCAGCCCTTACTTTCAAGAGACCCAGTACTTC	CASSPYFQETQYF
NA	TRBV5-8	TRBJ2-5	NA	15	TGTGCCAGCAGCTTGTTTGGGGCAGAAGAAGAGACCCAGTACTTC	CASSLFGAEEETQYF
NA	TRBV6-1	TRBJ2-6	NA	13	TGTGCCAGCAGTGACTCTGGGGCCAACGTCCTGACTTTC	CASSDSGANVLTF
NA	TRBV7-3	TRBJ1-5	NA	13	TGTGCCAGCAGCCCGGACGCGGGTCAGCCCCAGCATTTT	CASSPDAGQPQHF
NA	TRBV10-3	TRBJ2-2	NA	15	TGTGCCATCAGTGAGTCGCCGGTGGACACCGGGGAGCTGTTTTTT	CAISESPVDTGELFF
NA	TRBV19	TRBJ2-2	NA	10	TGTGCCAGTGGGCCCGGGGAGCTGTTTTTT	CASGPGELFF
TRBD1	TRBV9	TRBJ2-1	NA	15	TGTGCCAGCGAGCGAATTGGGACAGGGAACAATGAGCAGTTCTTC	CASERIGTGNNEQFF
NA	TRBV11-2	TRBJ1-1	NA	16	TGTGCCAGCAGCCCAGACCCGGGGGCAGGGAGGACTGAAGCTTTCTTT	CASSPDPGAGRTEAFF
NA	TRBV19	TRBJ2-7	NA	16	TGTGCCAGTAGTATGTCGTTCGGGAGCGGATTCTACGAGCAGTACTTC	CASSMSFGSGFYEQYF
NA	TRBV25-1	TRBJ1-1	NA	12	TGTGCCAGCAGTGAATATAACTCGCGTGCTTTCTTT	CASSEYNSRAFF
TRBD1	TRBV5-1	TRBJ1-1	NA	17	TGCGCCAGCAGCTCGACAGGGGGCGCGAGCGGGAACACTGAAGCTTTCTTT	CASSSTGGASGNTEAFF
NA	TRBV6-6	TRBJ2-3	NA	13	TGTGCCAGCAGGCCACTCAGCACAGATACGCAGTATTTT	CASRPLSTDTQYF
TRBD2	TRBV4-3	TRBJ2-1	NA	17	TGCGCCAGCAGCCAAGGAACTAGCGGGGGGGCCGGTGGTGAGCAGTTCTTC	CASSQGTSGGAGGEQFF
NA	TRBV9	TRBJ1-3	few	15	TGTGCCAGCAGCGGACGCGGGCCGGCTGGAAACACCATATATTTT	CASSGRGPAGNTIYF
NA	TRBV2	TRBJ2-7	once	13	TGTGCCAGCAATAGGGAGGCCTCCTACGAGCAGTACTTC	CASNREASYEQYF
NA	TRBV4-3	TRBJ1-4	once	17	TGCGCCAGCAGCCACTCCCGGGGAGCCGCGGCTAATGAAAAACTGTTTTTT	CASSHSRGAAANEKLFF
TRBD1	TRBV5-8	TRBJ1-2	NA	14	TGTGCCAGCAGCCTGACAGGGGTCGGCTATGGCTACACCTTC	CASSLTGVGYGYTF
NA	TRBV2	TRBJ1-4	NA	14	TGTGCCAGCACGGGGGGTCTAGGGGATGAAAAACTGTTTTTT	CASTGGLGDEKLFF
TRBD1	TRBV6-6	TRBJ1-6	NA	15	TGTGCCAGCAGTTATGCGACAGGGAATAATTCACCCCTCCACTTT	CASSYATGNNSPLHF
NA	TRBV5-1	TRBJ2-2	NA	13	TGCGCCAGCAGCTTGGGGGACACCGGGGAGCTGTTTTTT	CASSLGDTGELFF
TRBD1	TRBV10-3	TRBJ1-1	NA	13	TGTGCCATCAGCCGGGACAGGGCCACTGAAGCTTTCTTT	CAISRDRATEAFF
NA	TRBV5-6	TRBJ2-1	NA	16	TGTGCCAGCAGCTTTGTTAGTAGCCCCCCTAGGAATGAGCAGTTCTTC	CASSFVSSPPRNEQFF
NA	TRBV20-1	TRBJ2-1	NA	10	TGCAGTGCTGATCGTAATGAGCAGTTCTTC	CSADRNEQFF
NA	TRBV7-3	TRBJ2-3	NA	13	TGTGCCAGCAGCCCACCCGCGACAGATACGCAGTATTTT	CASSPPATDTQYF
NA	TRBV6-5	TRBJ1-2	NA	16	TGTGCCAGCAGTTACTCGATGAGGGTACGGGCTGGTGGCTACACCTTC	CASSYSMRVRAGGYTF
TRBD2	TRBV5-6	TRBJ2-2	NA	16	TGTGCCAGCAGCCCCTTGGGGGGGATTTACACCGGGGAGCTGTTTTTT	CASSPLGGIYTGELFF